This TCR beta chain comes out of a study of T cells in Graves' hyperthyroidism and ophthalmopathy. Study-level findings and limits: Most expanded thyroid clonotypes above 0.001 recurred in blood. Before onset, ophthalmopathy was predicted by the model a median 6.5 months earlier.

It was RNA transcripts that yielded the amplified TCR beta CDR3 regions. The TCR CDR3 was amplified in a first-round RT-PCR using the HTBI primer set. From the multiplex PCR reads, TCRdb called clonotypes with MiXCR, one entry per CDR3 protein. The repertoire holds 200,000 or so distinct CDR3 sequences, with about 15% as singletons. V dropped 6 bases and J dropped 0; count of bases not matched to a gene: 7. This CDR3 is 16 amino acids long. Per the germline V gene, CDR1 is WNHNN and CDR2 is SYGVQD (reference sequence). This clonotype was seen more than once but under ten times. Its target is unknown. No ophthalmopathy progression within 18 months constituted stable Graves' hyperthyroidism. Uncontrolled infection, other autoimmune disease, pregnancy and lactation each barred patients from inclusion.

Material for sequencing was blood. This sequence was found in a woman aged 45 to 65 with Graves' hyperthyroidism. The chain couples TRBV10-1 to TRBJ2-1, with TRBD2 identical over 8 bases. The CDR3 reads CASSRGGASSYNEQFF. CDR3 coding DNA: TGCGCCAGCAGCCGGGGGGGCGCGAGCTCCTACAATGAGCAGTTCTTC.